This T cell receptor beta chain was found in a study of response to subunit inactivated influenza vaccine (dated by TCRdb to 2017 to 2018). Looking at the study overall: Deep quantitative T cell receptor repertoire profiling was used in the study to track responses to a trivalent subunit inactivated influenza vaccine.

Paper-wide results and their limitations: The authors suggested that each seasonal influenza vaccination may recruit only a limited number of new T cells.

The library was made by RT-PCR. The sequencing machine was an Illumina HiSeq 2500. TCRdb trimmed public reads at Q25 via fastp, called clones via MiXCR and kept in-frame beta chains. Entries that share a CDR3 protein sequence are merged under the most common genes and DNA. This sample has approximately 530,000 distinct CDR3 sequences in its table, and less than 10% of those were observed once. Jointly, the top ten make up over 10% of the sample. This clonotype was counted a few times. Its antigen is still unknown. Within one base of it there is no much larger clone, and no base qualities were kept. Measured from the cysteine to the phenylalanine, the CDR3 is 13 residues long. Only the CDR3 DNA is retained, 39 bases long and in frame from the first base. The junction shows trimming of 6 bases on V and 3 bases on J, plus 11 bases between the germline ends.

The sequencing used PBMCs from blood, collected about 24 months after vaccination. The TCR was taken from a man between 45 and 75 years old who received an inactivated influenza vaccine. Donor details come from another sample of the same person, matched by shared clones. The rearrangement joined TRBV12-3 or TRBV12-4 to TRBJ1-2, with no confidently assigned D gene. CDR3 region: CASSPGGYYGYTF. The bases read TGTGCCAGCAGCCCTGGAGGGTACTATGGCTACACCTTC.